These T cell receptor beta chains were read from a single sample in a study of blood T cell repertoires in COVID-19. The assay was immunoSEQ multiplex PCR, and TCRdb's table has in-frame clones only and misses some. Among about 76,000 clones listed, approximately 88% were seen once. The sequencing input was peripheral blood. These receptors were obtained from a man aged 45-65 years with active COVID-19. Each CDR3 is given without its conserved first and last residue.

V gene	J gene	CDR3 protein
TRBV5-6	TRBJ1-4	ASSLQGAGMMGLF
TRBV2	TRBJ1-6	AGQTGTGESPLH
TRBV27	TRBJ1-2	ASSFSGTGIYGYT
TRBV12-3/TRBV12-4	TRBJ2-3	ASRGAWADTQY
TRBV6-5	TRBJ1-1	ASRGQGEIPTEAF
TRBV24-1	TRBJ2-4	ATSSSGGLDIQY
TRBV11-2	TRBJ2-7	ASSLEVAGDAY
TRBV7-9	TRBJ2-7	ASSTSLAYEQY
TRBV25-1	TRBJ2-4	ASSGIGVAAKNIQY
TRBV5-1	TRBJ1-1	ASSLVGRGETMNTEAF
TRBV7-7	TRBJ1-4	ASSLRRIEGRAEKLF
TRBV28	TRBJ1-2	ASSLSGTAQNYGYT
TRBV6-5	TRBJ2-5	ASSTSSGRWETQY
TRBV11-3	TRBJ2-3	ASSLGIAGGTDTQY
TRBV3-1/TRBV3-2	TRBJ1-3	ASSWAGRSGNTIY
TRBV12-2	TRBJ2-7	ASRTRELAGVGNEQY
TRBV10-3	TRBJ1-6	AISEGRGSYNSPLH
TRBV7-2	TRBJ2-2	ASSGQGTGELF
TRBV27	TRBJ2-3	ASSPPSARGRGATDTQY
TRBV27	TRBJ1-6	ASRYTGVSPLH